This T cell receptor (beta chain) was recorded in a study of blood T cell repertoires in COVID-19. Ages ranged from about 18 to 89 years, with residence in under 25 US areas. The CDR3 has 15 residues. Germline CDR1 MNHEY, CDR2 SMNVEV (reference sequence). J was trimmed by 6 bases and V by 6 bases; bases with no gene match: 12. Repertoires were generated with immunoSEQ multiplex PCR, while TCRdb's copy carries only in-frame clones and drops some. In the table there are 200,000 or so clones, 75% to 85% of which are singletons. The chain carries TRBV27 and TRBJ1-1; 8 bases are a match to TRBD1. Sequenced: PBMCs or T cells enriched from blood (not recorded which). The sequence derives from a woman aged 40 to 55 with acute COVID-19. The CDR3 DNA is TGTGCCAGCAGGACTGACAGGGGCGGGAGGGCTGAAGCTTTCTTT. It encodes CASRTDRGGRAEAFF.